One and the same sample provided the 28 T cell receptor beta chains below, sequenced in a study of shared clonotypes between healthy human individuals. The method was immunoSEQ multiplex PCR; TCRdb's version includes in-frame clones alone and lacks a portion of them. Seen here are about 680,000 clones, 92% observed once, and the top ten hold about 24%. Terminally differentiated effector memory CD45RA+ cells were excluded by CCR7 positive selection of CD45RO-negative cells. What was sequenced was naive CD8+ T cells sorted from blood. These receptors originate from a man aged 25-40 years in good health.

This chain links TRBV28 with TRBJ2-3; the D gene is possibly TRBD2 (5 bases). Germline CDR1 reads MDHEN; CDR2 reads SYDVKM. There are 15 residues in the CDR3. V lost 0 bases and J 2 bases, leaving 9 bases between the germline ends. In DNA form, the CDR3 reads TGTGCCAGCAGTTTATGGCTAGCTCCCACAGATACGCAGTATTTT. This codes for CASSLWLAPTDTQYF.

The J gene is TRBJ2-7, the V gene TRBV10-2; TRBD2 matches 12 bases. Germline-derived CDR1 and CDR2 are WSHSY and SAAADI. The CDR3 runs 16 residues. Trimming took 7 bases from V and 5 from J; bases not matched to a gene: 12. The chain's CDR3 is CASKLAGGPGANEQYF. DNA of the CDR3: TGCGCCAGCAAGCTAGCGGGAGGGCCGGGTGCTAACGAGCAGTACTTC.

V and J are TRBV27 and TRBJ2-1; 7 nucleotides agree with TRBD1. The CDR3 spans 14 residues. Germline values: CDR1 MNHEY, CDR2 SMNVEV (reference sequence). With V trimmed by 10 bases and J by 1 base, 7 bases remained unmatched. The CDR3 spells CATRQGVSYNEQFF. The CDR3, as DNA: TGTGCCACCCGACAGGGAGTGTCCTACAATGAGCAGTTCTTC.

The chain employs TRBV10-3 and TRBJ2-1; D perhaps matches TRBD2 (5 bases). Trimming took 10 bases from V and 4 from J, leaving 14 bases between them. This CDR3 spans 13 amino acids. Germline assignment: CDR1 ENHRY and CDR2 SYGVKD. The DNA for the CDR3 is TGTGCCACCCTACTAGGAGATTACAATGAGCAGTTCTTC. This sequence encodes CATLLGDYNEQFF.

In the case of this clone: The same CDR3 also results from other DNA sequences found in this sample. The rearrangement links TRBV2 to TRBJ1-5; 10 bases map to TRBD1. CDR3 length: 14 amino acids. Germline V gives CDR1 SNHLY, CDR2 FYNNEI. With V trimmed by 6 bases and J by 3 bases, 2 bases remained unmatched. DNA for the CDR3: TGTGCCAGCAGGGGACAGGGGTACAATCAGCCCCAGCATTTT. This codes for CASRGQGYNQPQHF.

This CDR3 is CASSLPQGEQFF. The CDR3 DNA reads as TGTGCCAGCAGTCTCCCCCAGGGTGAGCAGTTCTTC. The V call is TRBV27, the J call TRBJ2-1, with D possibly TRBD1 on 5 matching bases. V lost 5 bases and J 9 bases, leaving 11 bases between the germline ends. The germline V gene encodes CDR1 MNHEY and CDR2 SMNVEV (reference sequence). The CDR3 is 12 residues long.

The CDR3 sequence is CASSSPGQNNEQFF. CDR3 nucleotides: TGTGCCAGCAGCTCGCCGGGACAAAACAATGAGCAGTTCTTC. The rearrangement joins TRBV7-9 to TRBJ2-1; tentative D call: TRBD1 (6 bases). The germline CDR1 and CDR2 sequences are SEHNR and FQNEAQ (reference sequence). V lost 4 bases, J lost 5 bases, and 12 bases lay in between. The CDR3 is made up of 14 amino acids.

This chain connects TRBV9 to TRBJ2-1; 9 bases match TRBD1. Per the germline V gene, CDR1 is SGDLS and CDR2 is YYNGEE. J gave up 3 bases and V 2 bases, and 3 bases lay outside the gene matches. This CDR3 spans 15 amino acids. The CDR3 region is CASSVYRGLYNEQFF. In nucleotides, the CDR3 is TGTGCCAGCAGCGTTTACAGGGGGCTCTACAATGAGCAGTTCTTC.

V and J are TRBV7-2 and TRBJ2-4, with D possibly matching TRBD2 (6 bases). The CDR3 sequence is 15 residues long. Trimming took 3 bases from V and 0 from J, leaving 9 bases between them. The germline CDR1 and CDR2 sequences are SGHTA and FQGNSA. Here the CDR3 reads CASSLGLLAKNIQYF. DNA of the CDR3: TGTGCCAGCAGCTTGGGACTGCTAGCCAAAAACATTCAGTACTTC.

This chain links TRBV7-9 with TRBJ2-1; 8 nucleotides line up with TRBD1. The CDR3 is made up of 16 amino acids. Germline V gene data show CDR1 as SEHNR and CDR2 as FQNEAQ (reference sequence). V lost 5 bases to trimming and J lost 2 bases; unmatched junction nucleotides: 8. The CDR3, as DNA: TGTGCCAGCAGCCCCGCCCGACAGGGGACCTACAATGAGCAGTTCTTC. It encodes CASSPARQGTYNEQFF.

This rearrangement joins TRBV4-3 to TRBJ2-6; no clear D. The CDR3 is made up of 15 amino acids. Germline loops: CDR1 LGHNA, CDR2 YSLEER. With 2 bases removed from V and 0 bases from J, the gap between germline ends came to 5 bases. Here the CDR3 DNA reads TGCGCCAGCAGCCAACGGCCCTCTGGGGCCAACGTCCTGACTTTC. This gives the protein CASSQRPSGANVLTF.

This chain links TRBV5-1 with TRBJ2-6; D possibly uses TRBD1 or TRBD2 (5 bases each). Trimming took off 3 bases at V and 0 bases at J, with 22 bases between the two ends. The germline CDR1 and CDR2 sequences are SGHRS and YFSETQ. The length of the CDR3 is 20 residues. This chain's CDR3 is CASSWNYRDPRVSGANVLTF. Written as DNA, the CDR3 is TGCGCCAGCAGCTGGAATTATCGGGACCCAAGAGTCTCTGGGGCCAACGTCCTGACTTTC.

CDR3 in amino acids: CASGNDGQKSSYEQYF. The CDR3 DNA reads TGTGCCAGTGGTAATGACGGTCAGAAGAGCTCCTACGAGCAGTACTTC. The genes are TRBV7-2 and TRBJ2-7, with D uncertain. From germline, CDR1 is SGHTA and CDR2 FQGNSA. There are 16 residues in the CDR3. V was shortened by 9 bases and J by 0 bases, with 21 bases between the two germline ends.

The J gene is TRBJ1-1, the V gene TRBV11-2, with D perhaps matching TRBD1 (5 bases). V was clipped by 5 bases and J by 12 bases, with 22 bases between them. Germline loops: CDR1 SGHAT, CDR2 FQNNGV. This CDR3 is 14 amino acids long. The DNA of the CDR3 is TGTGCCAGCAGCACGAATCGGGACCCTTCTCATCCTTTCTTT. This codes for CASSTNRDPSHPFF.

The chain carries TRBV5-4 and TRBJ2-7, with TRBD2 matching over 10 bases. The trim removed 1 base at V and 3 bases at J, leaving 10 bases unmatched. CDR1 is SGHNT and CDR2 is YYREEE in the germline V gene (reference sequence). This CDR3 contains 17 residues. In DNA form, the CDR3 reads TGTGCCAGCAGCTTGTCTAGCGGGAGTTACCGCTACTACGAGCAGTACTTC. This translates into CASSLSSGSYRYYEQYF. Full variable domain (remainder filled in from reference TRBV5-4 and TRBJ2-7): ETGVTQSPTHLIKTRGQQVTLRCSSQSGHNTVSWYQQALGQGPQFIFQYYREEENGRGNFPPRFSGLQFPNYSSELNVNALELDDSALYLCASSLSSGSYRYYEQYFGPGTRLTVT.

V gene TRBV28 combines with J gene TRBJ1-4, with TRBD1 matching 8 bases. Germline CDR1 MDHEN, CDR2 SYDVKM. The CDR3 covers 18 residues. The junction had 8 bases not matched to a gene; V was cut back by 2 bases and J by 0 bases. The CDR3 region has the DNA TGTGCCAGCAGTTTACTCGGGACAGGAGATGCAACTAATGAAAAACTGTTTTTT. As protein: CASSLLGTGDATNEKLFF.

The gene calls are TRBV5-5 and TRBJ1-4; D perhaps matches TRBD1 (5 bases). Germline loops: CDR1 SGHKS, CDR2 YYEKEE (reference sequence). The germline V and J ends were trimmed by 1 base and 5 bases, with 12 bases remaining between them. The CDR3 is made up of 15 amino acids. As DNA, the CDR3 is TGTGCCAGCAGCTTGTACGACAGCCTGAATGAAAAACTGTTTTTT. It is translated as CASSLYDSLNEKLFF.

The rearrangement joins TRBV11-2 to TRBJ2-1; 10 bases line up with TRBD2. Germline loops: CDR1 SGHAT, CDR2 FQNNGV. The V segment lost 1 base and the J segment 9 bases; nucleotides outside the gene matches: 3. CDR3 length: 14 amino acids. DNA for the CDR3: TGTGCCAGCAGCTTAGTGGGACTAGCGCCTGAGCAGTTCTTC. Residues: CASSLVGLAPEQFF.

This chain connects TRBV5-1 to TRBJ2-3; 7 nucleotides agree with TRBD2. Trimming took 6 bases from V and 3 from J; bases not matched to a gene: 10. This CDR3 contains 15 residues. From germline, CDR1 is SGHRS and CDR2 YFSETQ. CDR3 bases: TGCGCCAGCACAACATGGGCGGGAGCTACAGATACGCAGTATTTT. Translation gives CASTTWAGATDTQYF.

This chain links TRBV5-4 with TRBJ2-1; 11 bases fit TRBD2. The V and J ends lost 4 bases and 6 bases, in that order; junction bases with no gene match: 6. Per the germline V gene, CDR1 is SGHNT and CDR2 is YYREEE (reference sequence). The CDR3 extends over 15 amino acids. CDR3: CASSLAGGLANEQFF. DNA of the CDR3: TGTGCCAGCAGCCTAGCGGGGGGATTGGCCAATGAGCAGTTCTTC.

Only a few counts were recorded for this clone. J is TRBJ2-1 and V is TRBV7-9; a possible D gene is TRBD1 (5 bases). V was clipped by 2 bases and J by 2 bases, with 10 bases between them. The CDR3 spans 15 residues. Germline V lookup: CDR1 SEHNR, CDR2 FQNEAQ (reference sequence). The CDR3 nucleotides are TGTGCCAGCAGCTTACCAGGGAATGCCTACAATGAGCAGTTCTTC. It encodes CASSLPGNAYNEQFF.

The chain joins TRBV7-9 to TRBJ2-5; D remains ambiguous. Germline CDR1 SEHNR, CDR2 FQNEAQ (reference sequence). This CDR3 is built from 18 residues. V was cut by 5 bases and J by 2 bases, with 24 bases left in between. CDR3 bases: TGTGCCAGCAGCGTCTCTCACTCATACGGTGATGGGCAAGAGACCCAGTACTTC. Its translation: CASSVSHSYGDGQETQYF.

This chain joins TRBV4-3 and TRBJ2-7, with TRBD1 matching over 8 bases. The V gene's germline CDR1 is LGHNA and CDR2 YSLEER. The CDR3 extends over 16 amino acids. With 4 bases clipped from V and 0 bases from J, the junction kept 8 bases outside the gene matches. Here the CDR3 reads CASSLEPGTGSYEQYF. CDR3 coding DNA: TGCGCCAGCAGCCTCGAACCCGGGACAGGCTCCTACGAGCAGTACTTC.

This clone came up a few times. CDR3 nucleotide sequence: TGTGCCAGCAGCTTCACGTATACGCAGTATTTT. This translates into CASSFTYTQYF. The chain combines TRBV7-9 with TRBJ2-3; D remains ambiguous. The CDR3 spans 11 residues. Trimming shortened V by 3 bases and J by 7 bases, and 5 bases separated the two germline ends. Germline V CDR1 and CDR2: SEHNR, FQNEAQ (reference sequence).

The rearrangement uses TRBV20-1 and TRBJ2-4; the D gene is possibly TRBD2 (6 bases). The CDR3 covers 11 residues. Per germline, CDR1 DFQATT and CDR2 SNEGSKA (reference sequence). The CDR3 coding sequence is TGCTGGGGGGACGTCGAAAACATTCAGTACTTC. Encoded protein: CWGDVENIQYF.

The V gene is TRBV2, the J gene TRBJ1-1; D call uncertain. The germline V gene has CDR1 SNHLY and CDR2 FYNNEI. V was cut by 4 bases and J by 7 bases, with 7 bases left in between. CDR3 length: 11 residues. The DNA for the CDR3 is TGTGCCAGCAGTGTAACGAGTGAAGCTTTCTTT. Translated, it gives CASSVTSEAFF. Together with reference TRBV2 and TRBJ1-1, the CDR3 gives the full variable domain: EPEVTQTPSHQVTQMGQEVILRCVPISNHLYFYWYRQILGQKVEFLVSFYNNEISEKSEIFDDQFSVERPDGSNFTLKIRSTKLEDSAMYFCASSVTSEAFFGQGTRLTVV.

The chain has TRBV6-5 and TRBJ2-1; D call uncertain. Germline V lookup: CDR1 MNHEY, CDR2 SVGAGI. The CDR3 consists of 14 residues. Deletions cut 4 bases from V and 1 base from J, with 8 bases between. CDR3 residues: CASSLTDSYNEQFF. The CDR3 DNA sequence: TGTGCCAGCAGTTTAACGGATTCCTACAATGAGCAGTTCTTC.

The chain carries TRBV11-2 and TRBJ2-7; 12 bases align to TRBD2. Trimming took 5 bases from V and 7 from J; bases not matched to a gene: 9. The CDR3 totals 15 residues. Looked up from germline, CDR1 is SGHAT and CDR2 is FQNNGV. CDR3 sequence (DNA): TGTGCCAGCAGCCCCAGGACTAGCGGGACGATTGAGCAGTACTTC. It specifies CASSPRTSGTIEQYF.